These 32 T cell receptor beta chains came from one sample sequenced in a study of lymphopenia after photon versus proton radiotherapy. The data were produced by immunoSEQ multiplex PCR, yet TCRdb's version contains in-frame clones alone and is incomplete. Among about 25,000 clones, roughly 87% were seen once, and the ten largest hold about 19%. The sequencing used peripheral blood, collected from a patient treated with photon-based radiotherapy. All receptors derive from a man aged 50 to 59 with gastric cancer.

This sequence joins TRBV6-1 and TRBJ2-5, with 7 bases fitting TRBD1. Germline V gene lookup returns CDR1 MNHNS and CDR2 SASEGT. The CDR3 contains 13 residues. Losses at the gene ends were 11 bases for V and 5 bases for J; bases not matched to a gene: 11. The CDR3 nucleotides read TGTGCCGCACACAGACAGGGAATGGAGACCCAGTACTTC. Its protein is CAAHRQGMETQYF.

V is TRBV7-2 and J is TRBJ2-7; D is ambiguous. Germline V gene lookup returns CDR1 SGHTA and CDR2 FQGNSA. With 1 base removed from V and 2 bases from J, the gap between germline ends came to 6 bases. The CDR3 runs 13 residues. CDR3 region: CASSLVEAYEQYF. The CDR3 DNA follows: TGTGCCAGCAGCTTAGTTGAAGCCTACGAGCAGTACTTC.

This clone was recorded only once. The chain uses TRBV30 and TRBJ2-4; D gene ambiguous. Germline V CDR1 and CDR2: GTSNPN, SVGIG (reference sequence). CDR3 length: 12 residues. V was trimmed by 4 bases and J by 2 bases, leaving 6 bases between them. This CDR3 is CAWKGTKNIQYF. CDR3 nucleotide sequence: TGTGCCTGGAAAGGGACCAAAAACATTCAGTACTTC.

The V and J genes are TRBV9 and TRBJ2-2; D uncertain. CDR1 is SGDLS, CDR2 YYNGEE, per germline. CDR3 length equals 12 residues. V lost 5 bases and J 7 bases, leaving 9 bases between the germline ends. The CDR3, as DNA: TGTGCCAGCAGTGAGCGAGGCGGGGAGCTGTTTTTT. This gives the protein CASSERGGELFF.

V and J are TRBV14 and TRBJ2-1, with D maybe TRBD1 (6 bases). V was shortened by 2 bases and J by 5 bases, with 22 bases between the two germline ends. From germline, CDR1 is SGHDN and CDR2 FVKESK. The CDR3 has 18 amino acids. CDR3 protein: CASSQSGVYRALNNEQFF. DNA for the CDR3: TGTGCCAGCAGCCAAAGTGGGGTGTACAGGGCGCTTAACAATGAGCAGTTCTTC.

The rearrangement links TRBV5-4 to TRBJ2-1, with 8 bases that match TRBD1. CDR1 SGHNT and CDR2 YYREEE come from the germline V gene (reference sequence). J lost 10 bases, V lost 10 bases, and 7 bases had no gene match. The length of the CDR3 is 11 residues. CDR3 sequence: CAGDRGGEQFF. CDR3 in DNA: TGTGCCGGAGACAGGGGCGGAGAGCAGTTCTTC.

The chain couples TRBV9 to TRBJ2-5; D is perhaps TRBD1 or TRBD2 (5 bases each). Germline values: CDR1 SGDLS, CDR2 YYNGEE. The CDR3 covers 14 residues. Between the trimmed V and J ends, which lost 4 bases and 4 bases, there was a span of 14 bases. CDR3 sequence reads: CASSHGAGPETQYF. The DNA of the CDR3 is TGTGCCAGCAGCCACGGGGCAGGGCCAGAGACCCAGTACTTC.

The J gene is TRBJ2-2, the V gene TRBV18, with 11 bases fitting TRBD2. Germline CDR1 and CDR2: KGHSH and LQKENI. The V gene end was trimmed by 2 bases and the J gene end by 0 bases; junction bases not matched to a gene: 5. CDR3 length: 18 amino acids. The CDR3 DNA follows: TGTGCCAGCTCACCAGGGCTAGCGGGGGGCACGAACACCGGGGAGCTGTTTTTT. The encoded protein is CASSPGLAGGTNTGELFF.

DNA of the CDR3: TGTGCCAGCTCACCCGAACTTCAAGAGACCCAGTACTTC. The encoded protein is CASSPELQETQYF. The J gene is TRBJ2-5, the V gene TRBV18; D is unclear. Germline assignment: CDR1 KGHSH and CDR2 LQKENI. The CDR3 is 13 amino acids. Trimming took off 3 bases at V and 2 bases at J, with 7 bases between the two ends. Full variable domain (remainder filled in from reference TRBV18 and TRBJ2-5): NAGVMQNPRHLVRRRGQEARLRCSPMKGHSHVYWYRQLPEEGLKFMVYLQKENIIDESGMPKERFSAEFPKEGPSILRIQQVVRGDSAAYFCASSPELQETQYFGPGTRLLVL.

The chain joins TRBV30 to TRBJ2-2; D is unclear. The germline CDR1 and CDR2 sequences are GTSNPN and SVGIG (reference sequence). V was shortened by 0 bases and J by 7 bases, with 9 bases between the two germline ends. CDR3 length: 13 amino acids. CDR3 region: CAWSVDGIGELFF. The CDR3 nucleotides read TGTGCCTGGAGTGTGGACGGAATCGGGGAGCTGTTTTTT.

V is TRBV7-9 and J is TRBJ1-4; no reliable D call. This CDR3 has 18 amino acids. V was pared by 5 bases and J by 4 bases, with 23 bases between. CDR1 SEHNR and CDR2 FQNEAQ come from the germline V gene (reference sequence). CDR3 sequence: CASSRIFYQRESNEKLFF. CDR3 sequence (DNA): TGTGCCAGCAGCCGGATTTTTTACCAGAGGGAGAGTAATGAAAAACTGTTTTTT.

The V and J genes are TRBV2 and TRBJ1-6; no reliable D call. Trimming cost V 2 bases and J 6 bases, with 2 bases left between them. Germline V CDR1 and CDR2: SNHLY, FYNNEI. The CDR3 contains 12 residues. CDR3 in DNA: TGTGCCAGCAGTGAACCTAATTCACCCCTCCACTTT. This gives the protein CASSEPNSPLHF.

V and J are TRBV2 and TRBJ2-2; 9 nucleotides agree with TRBD1. The CDR3 loop spans 15 amino acids. V was pared by 6 bases and J by 6 bases, with 8 bases of the junction left unmatched. CDR1 and CDR2 (germline): SNHLY, FYNNEI. This CDR3 reads CASSAPGQGSGELFF. CDR3 nucleotide sequence: TGTGCCAGCAGCGCTCCGGGACAGGGCTCCGGGGAGCTGTTTTTT.

CDR3 sequence (DNA): TGTGCCAGCTCACCTCGAGGACAGAGCTCCTACAATGAGCAGTTCTTC. Its translation: CASSPRGQSSYNEQFF. V usage is TRBV18 and J usage is TRBJ2-1, with a possible D match to TRBD1 (6 bases). The germline V and J ends were trimmed by 3 bases and 0 bases, with 12 bases remaining between them. From germline, CDR1 is KGHSH and CDR2 LQKENI. This CDR3 spans 16 amino acids.

The chain couples TRBV2 to TRBJ2-7; 7 bases fit TRBD1. Germline V gene lookup returns CDR1 SNHLY and CDR2 FYNNEI. V was pared by 8 bases and J by 1 base, with 8 bases of the junction left unmatched. The CDR3 extends over 14 amino acids. Written as DNA, the CDR3 is TGTGCCAGCCTGACAGGGTTGGCATCCTACGAGCAGTACGTC. Its protein product is CASLTGLASYEQYV.

The chain recombines TRBV15 with TRBJ1-3; possibly TRBD1 for D (5 bases). This CDR3 has 14 residues. V was clipped by 6 bases and J by 2 bases, with 11 bases between them. Germline CDR1 reads LNHNV; CDR2 reads YYDKDF (reference sequence). CDR3 protein: CATSWGGTGNTIYF. CDR3 sequence (DNA): TGTGCCACCAGTTGGGGGGGTACTGGAAACACCATATATTTT.

This chain uses TRBV7-8 with TRBJ2-5; 8 bases match TRBD1. Germline V CDR1 and CDR2: SGHVS, FQNEAQ. Trimming took 4 bases from V and 1 from J; bases not matched to a gene: 5. The CDR3 consists of 15 residues. The CDR3 reads CASSYRQGTQETQYF. The CDR3 DNA is TGTGCCAGCAGCTACCGACAGGGGACCCAAGAGACCCAGTACTTC.

The chain joins TRBV7-2 to TRBJ2-7; D is uncertain. The germline V gene has CDR1 SGHTA and CDR2 FQGNSA. The CDR3 covers 13 residues. Between the trimmed V and J ends, which lost 8 bases and 3 bases, there was a span of 14 bases. In DNA form, the CDR3 reads TGTGCCAGCGCAAGGGAAGTCATCTACGAGCAGTACTTC. Translating it yields CASAREVIYEQYF.

The chain couples TRBV4-1 to TRBJ2-3; no definite D call. The ends were cut back, 4 bases at V and 7 bases at J, with 24 bases in the middle. The CDR3 sequence is 17 residues long. Germline CDR1 MGHRA, CDR2 YSYEKL. As DNA, the CDR3 is TGCGCCAGCAGCCGGATATGGACCCCTACGGCCTTCAATACGCAGTATTTT. Translating gives CASSRIWTPTAFNTQYF.

The chain recombines TRBV18 with TRBJ1-1; perhaps TRBD1 as D (6 bases). Trimming cost V 2 bases and J 1 base, with 14 bases left between them. The V gene's germline CDR1 is KGHSH and CDR2 LQKENI. The CDR3 consists of 16 residues. For the CDR3, the DNA is TGTGCCAGCTCACCAACAGGGACGACTTCGAACACTGAAGCTTTCTTT. Amino acid sequence: CASSPTGTTSNTEAFF. Filled out from reference TRBV18 and TRBJ1-1, the complete variable domain reads NAGVMQNPRHLVRRRGQEARLRCSPMKGHSHVYWYRQLPEEGLKFMVYLQKENIIDESGMPKERFSAEFPKEGPSILRIQQVVRGDSAAYFCASSPTGTTSNTEAFFGQGTRLTVV.

The chain combines TRBV7-6 with TRBJ1-2; 7 bases are a match to TRBD1. The germline CDR1 and CDR2 sequences are SGHVS and FNYEAQ. The CDR3 loop spans 13 amino acids. Trimming took 4 bases from V and 7 from J; bases not matched to a gene: 6. The CDR3 reads CASSSRQGSGYTF. The CDR3 region has the DNA TGTGCCAGCAGCTCCAGACAGGGTTCTGGCTACACCTTC.

J is TRBJ2-2 and V is TRBV15, with 8 bases aligning to TRBD2. Germline V gene lookup returns CDR1 LNHNV and CDR2 YYDKDF (reference sequence). The ends lost 8 bases at V and 5 bases at J; junction bases unmatched: 4. This CDR3 region has 13 residues. The CDR3 DNA is TGTGCCACCGGCGGGGGGTTAACCGGGGAGCTGTTTTTT. Translating gives CATGGGLTGELFF.

The rearrangement uses TRBV20-1 and TRBJ1-2; a possible D gene is TRBD1 (5 bases). This CDR3 spans 11 amino acids. Trimming left V 2 bases short and J 7 bases short, with 8 bases between. Germline-derived CDR1 and CDR2 are DFQATT and SNEGSKA (reference sequence). The CDR3 nucleotides are TGCAGTGCTAGACCCAGGGTTGGCTACACCTTC. Protein product: CSARPRVGYTF.

The rearrangement uses TRBV18 and TRBJ2-5; tentatively, D is TRBD1 (5 bases). V was pared by 5 bases and J by 5 bases, with 21 bases between. Germline assignment: CDR1 KGHSH and CDR2 LQKENI. The CDR3 has 16 residues. The CDR3 sequence is CASSTGRQHPAETQYF. The CDR3 DNA reads as TGTGCCAGCTCAACTGGAAGACAGCACCCCGCGGAGACCCAGTACTTC. Based on the CDR3 plus reference TRBV18 and TRBJ2-5, the full variable domain is NAGVMQNPRHLVRRRGQEARLRCSPMKGHSHVYWYRQLPEEGLKFMVYLQKENIIDESGMPKERFSAEFPKEGPSILRIQQVVRGDSAAYFCASSTGRQHPAETQYFGPGTRLLVL.

The V and J genes are TRBV7-9 and TRBJ2-2; tentatively, D is TRBD2 (6 bases). The CDR3 has 15 amino acids. Germline assignment: CDR1 SEHNR and CDR2 FQNEAQ (reference sequence). V lost 3 bases to trimming and J lost 2 bases, with 10 bases between them. CDR3 nucleotide sequence: TGTGCCAGCAGCTTCCCGGGACTTAACACCGGGGAGCTGTTTTTT. Translated, it gives CASSFPGLNTGELFF.

The V gene is TRBV19, the J gene TRBJ1-2, with TRBD1 as a possible D gene (5 bases). The CDR3 has 14 residues. CDR1 is LNHDA, CDR2 SQIVND, per germline (reference sequence). V was pared by 0 bases and J by 5 bases, with 10 bases between. The CDR3: CASSIEGRAYGYTF. The CDR3 DNA reads TGTGCCAGTAGTATAGAAGGCAGGGCGTATGGCTACACCTTC.

The gene calls are TRBV6-6 and TRBJ2-1; TRBD1 matches 10 bases. The junction had 6 bases not matched to a gene; V was cut back by 7 bases and J by 6 bases. The CDR3 is 14 amino acids. Germline V lookup: CDR1 MNHNY, CDR2 SVGAGI (reference sequence). The CDR3 DNA reads TGTGCCAGCAAGGGGACAGGGGTAATCAATGAGCAGTTCTTC. The encoded protein is CASKGTGVINEQFF.

V gene TRBV6-7 combines with J gene TRBJ2-1, with 10 bases identical to TRBD2. TRBV6-7 has ORF status, its function being uncertain. This CDR3 comprises 15 residues. Unmatched junction bases numbered 3, after V lost 2 bases and J lost 5 bases. The CDR3 DNA reads TGTGCCAGCAGTTACAGAGCGGGGGGGGACAATGAGCAGTTCTTC. Its translation is CASSYRAGGDNEQFF.

The chain joins TRBV5-1 to TRBJ2-1, with 8 nucleotides matching TRBD2. The CDR3 has 15 residues. CDR1 is SGHRS, CDR2 YFSETQ, per germline. After removal of 4 bases from V and 5 bases from J, the junction contained 8 bases not matched to a gene. CDR3: CASSVALAGNNEQFF. CDR3 DNA sequence: TGCGCCAGCAGCGTCGCCTTAGCGGGGAACAATGAGCAGTTCTTC.

The CDR3 is CASRETYEQYF. The CDR3 DNA is TGCGCCAGCAGAGAAACCTACGAGCAGTACTTC. The chain joins TRBV5-1 to TRBJ2-7; D unresolved. This CDR3 contains 11 residues. Trimming left V 5 bases short and J 2 bases short, with 5 bases between. Germline V gene data show CDR1 as SGHRS and CDR2 as YFSETQ.

The chain employs TRBV5-1 and TRBJ2-1; either TRBD1 or TRBD2 may fit D (5 bases each). With 0 bases removed from V and 9 bases from J, the gap between germline ends came to 10 bases. Germline V lookup: CDR1 SGHRS, CDR2 YFSETQ. There are 13 residues in the CDR3. In DNA, the CDR3 is TGCGCCAGCAGCTTGGGAGGGGTAAGTGAGCAGTTCTTC. This sequence encodes CASSLGGVSEQFF.

The chain joins TRBV5-1 to TRBJ2-5; D not resolved. The end of the DNA is better explained by TRBJ2-7, so the J call may be wrong. Per the germline V gene, CDR1 is SGHRS and CDR2 is YFSETQ. The CDR3 length is 13 residues. CDR3 region: CASSFSPTYEQYF. CDR3 DNA sequence: TGCGCCAGCAGCTTCTCGCCAACCTACGAGCAGTACTTC.